This TCR beta chain was retrieved from a study of radiation and T cells in renal cell carcinoma. Study results and limitations: No pretreatment tumor biopsies were available for baseline clonotypes.

Points on this clone: The antigen is undetermined.

Time point noted: blood 2 weeks post-SBRT. Treatment reported: 15 Gy SBRT to primary tumor, nephrectomy 4 weeks later. This renal cell carcinoma was of the clear cell type. TCRdb's table, derived via immunoSEQ multiplex PCR, lists solely in-frame clones and lacks some. The repertoire includes some 150,000 clones, approximately 86% of them detected once, and about an eighth sits in the top ten. The starting material was blood, obtained from a patient whose treatment included radiotherapy and nephrectomy. The source is a woman in her 50s with renal cell carcinoma.

Here the CDR3 reads CASSPPVRANTGELFF. In nucleotides, the CDR3 is TGTGCCAGCTCACCGCCGGTTAGGGCGAACACCGGGGAGCTGTTTTTT. The J gene is TRBJ2-2, the V gene TRBV18, with no clear D. This CDR3 is built from 16 residues. The V gene's germline CDR1 is KGHSH and CDR2 LQKENI. The V gene lost 3 bases and the J gene lost 0 bases, with 11 bases spanning the gap.